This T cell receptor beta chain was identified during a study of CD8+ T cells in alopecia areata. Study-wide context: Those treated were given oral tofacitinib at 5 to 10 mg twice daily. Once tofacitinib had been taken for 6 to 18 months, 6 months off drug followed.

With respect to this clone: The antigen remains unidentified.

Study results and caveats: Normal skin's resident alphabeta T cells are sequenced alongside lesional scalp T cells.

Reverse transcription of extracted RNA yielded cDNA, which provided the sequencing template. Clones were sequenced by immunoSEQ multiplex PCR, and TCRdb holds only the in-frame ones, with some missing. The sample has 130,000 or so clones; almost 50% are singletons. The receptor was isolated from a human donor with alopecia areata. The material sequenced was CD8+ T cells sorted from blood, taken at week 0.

The CDR3 sequence: CASSWSLSGNTIYF. For the CDR3, the DNA is TGTGCCAGCAGCTGGAGCCTCTCTGGAAACACCATATATTTT. The chain has TRBV5-6 and TRBJ1-3; D is undetermined. CDR3 length equals 14 residues. The germline gives CDR1 SGHDT, CDR2 YYEEEE. Between the trimmed V and J ends, which lost 3 bases and 0 bases, there was a span of 7 bases.